A selection of T cell receptor beta chains follows, all from one sample in a study of blood T cell repertoires in COVID-19. Assay used: immunoSEQ multiplex PCR; TCRdb lists only in-frame clones, some missing. The sample lists around 93,000 clones, approximately 89% occurring once. Sample: peripheral blood. These receptor sequences come from a man older than 75 with acute or convalescent COVID-19. Both conserved end residues are part of each CDR3. A D gene is named only where the DNA matches it firmly. A row's size may be missing; if present it is once, few, many or a size class.

V	size	D	J	DNA	CDR3
TRBV9	few	-	TRBJ1-2	TGTGCCAGCAGCGTAGCAGCTAACTATGGCTACACCTTC	CASSVAANYGYTF
TRBV5-1	-	-	TRBJ1-1	TGCGCCAGCAGTTCCCTCGTTGACACTGAAGCTTTCTTT	CASSSLVDTEAFF
TRBV2	few	-	TRBJ1-1	TGTGCCAGCAGTGAAGGGGGAGAGTTAGGGCCGTGGGCTTTCTTT	CASSEGGELGPWAFF
TRBV29-1	-	-	TRBJ1-3	TGCAGCGTTGACCGGGGGGGAAACACCATATATTTT	CSVDRGGNTIYF
TRBV20-1	few	-	TRBJ1-5	TGCAGTGCTAGTTCCGGCAGGGGAAGTCAGCCCCAGCATTTT	CSASSGRGSQPQHF
TRBV6-1	-	-	TRBJ1-1	TGTGCCAGCAGTGAAGGGAACCGGGGTAACACTGAAGCTTTCTTT	CASSEGNRGNTEAFF
TRBV14	once	TRBD1	TRBJ2-5	TGTGCCAGCAGCCAAGAGTGGACAGGGGGCGAGACCCAGTACTTC	CASSQEWTGGETQYF
TRBV3-1/TRBV3-2	-	-	TRBJ2-1	TGTGCCAGCAGCCAGCTAGATGAGCAGTTCTTC	CASSQLDEQFF
TRBV5-5	-	TRBD2	TRBJ2-3	TGTGCCAGCAGTTGGGGACTAGCGGGAGGGGGCACAGATACGCAGTATTTT	CASSWGLAGGGTDTQYF
TRBV28	-	-	TRBJ1-1	TGTGCCAGCAGTCGGGGTGGGACTGAAGCTTTCTTT	CASSRGGTEAFF
TRBV5-8	-	TRBD1	TRBJ1-5	TGTGCCAGCGTACAGACAGGGTGGGTCAATCAGCCCCAGCATTTT	CASVQTGWVNQPQHF
TRBV9	once	TRBD2	TRBJ2-1	TGTGCCAGCAGCGGAGGACTAGCGGGAATCTACAATGAGCAGTTCTTC	CASSGGLAGIYNEQFF
TRBV15	-	TRBD1	TRBJ1-2	TGTGCCACCAGCAGACAGGGGGTATTCTATGGCTACACCTTC	CATSRQGVFYGYTF
TRBV6-5	-	-	TRBJ1-5	TGTGCCAGCAGGAACGGGGTCGACAACCAGCCCCAGCATTTT	CASRNGVDNQPQHF
TRBV5-6	-	TRBD2	TRBJ2-3	TGTGCCAGCAGCTTTCGAGGGAGGGCTAGCACAGATACGCAGTATTTT	CASSFRGRASTDTQYF
TRBV15	-	TRBD1	TRBJ1-1	TGTGCCACCCGGGACAGGGGGCACTTTAACACTGAAGCTTTCTTT	CATRDRGHFNTEAFF
TRBV5-1	-	TRBD1	TRBJ1-1	TGCGCCAGCAGCTTGGCGGGACAGGGGTTTATGAACACTGAAGCTTTCTTT	CASSLAGQGFMNTEAFF
TRBV6-5	-	TRBD2	TRBJ2-3	TGTGCCAGCAGTTCCGGGGGGTTAGCGAAAGATACGCAGTATTTT	CASSSGGLAKDTQYF
TRBV27	-	-	TRBJ1-1	TGTGCCAGCAGTTTATCGTACAGCGGGAACACTGAAGCTTTCTTT	CASSLSYSGNTEAFF
TRBV30	-	-	TRBJ2-3	TGTGCCTGGAGTGTACGCGTCGATACGCAGTATTTT	CAWSVRVDTQYF
TRBV3-1/TRBV3-2	-	TRBD1	TRBJ2-7	TGTGCCAGCAGCCAAGGGCAGGGGGCGCGACACGAGCAGTACTTC	CASSQGQGARHEQYF
TRBV30	-	-	TRBJ2-7	TGTGCCTGGGCGGGCTCCTACGAGCAGTACTTC	CAWAGSYEQYF
TRBV5-8	once	-	TRBJ2-6	TGTGCCAGCAGCTTCGGCTCTGGGGCCAACGTCCTGACTTTC	CASSFGSGANVLTF
TRBV7-3	few	TRBD2	TRBJ2-1	TGTGCCAGCAGCTCGGGACTAGCGTACAATGAGCAGTTCTTC	CASSSGLAYNEQFF
TRBV29-1	once	TRBD1	TRBJ2-2	TGCAGCGTTGAATCGCGAGGGGGCAGGGGGGAGCTGTTTTTT	CSVESRGGRGELFF
TRBV6-5	-	TRBD1	TRBJ1-5	TGTGCCAGCAGCTCTAGGACAGGGAATCAGCCCCAGCATTTT	CASSSRTGNQPQHF
TRBV7-9	-	TRBD1	TRBJ1-5	TGTGCCAGCAGCTTAGGGACAGGGGCCTTTTATAGCAATCAGCCCCAGCATTTT	CASSLGTGAFYSNQPQHF
TRBV9	-	TRBD2	TRBJ2-3	TGTGCCAGCAGCGTGCGGGTGACTAGCGGGGGCGCAGATACGCAGTATTTT	CASSVRVTSGGADTQYF
TRBV7-9	few	TRBD2	TRBJ2-3	TGTGCCAGCAGCTATAGCGGGGGGGCGTCAGATACGCAGTATTTT	CASSYSGGASDTQYF
TRBV20-1	-	TRBD1	TRBJ1-1	TGCAGTGCCGGGACAGGGGGTAAGGGTTTCTTT	CSAGTGGKGFF
TRBV5-1	-	TRBD1	TRBJ1-2	TGCGCCAGCAGCACCGGACAGGGCGGGGATGGCTACACCTTC	CASSTGQGGDGYTF
TRBV3-1/TRBV3-2	-	TRBD1	TRBJ1-5	TGTGCCAGCAGCCCCGGGACAGCGTATAGCAATCAGCCCCAGCATTTT	CASSPGTAYSNQPQHF
TRBV18	-	-	TRBJ1-4	TGTGCCAGCTCACCACCGACAACTCAGGGTGAAAAACTGTTTTTT	CASSPPTTQGEKLFF
TRBV6-5	-	TRBD2	TRBJ2-3	TGTGCCAGTCCCCGGGGGGGGCTGAGTACGCAGTATTTT	CASPRGGLSTQYF
TRBV29-1	-	TRBD1	TRBJ2-5	TGCAGCGTTTTATCAGGGGGAGAGACCCAGTACTTC	CSVLSGGETQYF
TRBV7-6	once	TRBD1	TRBJ2-5	TGTGCCAGCAGCCTAGGGACAGGGGGCCCAGAGACCCAGTACTTC	CASSLGTGGPETQYF
TRBV21-1	-	-	TRBJ2-2	TGTGCCAGCAGCAAAAAGGGACAACAGAACACCGGGGAGCTGTTTTTT	CASSKKGQQNTGELFF
TRBV2	-	TRBD2	TRBJ2-5	TGTGCCAGCAGCGAACTAGCGGGACGCCGGGAGACCCAGTACTTC	CASSELAGRRETQYF
TRBV2	-	-	TRBJ1-3	TGTGCCAGCTTTCAAAGCCACGGAAACACCATATATTTT	CASFQSHGNTIYF
TRBV18	few	-	TRBJ1-1	TGTGCCAGCTCACCAGGGGCTAGGTTTGACACTGAAGCTTTCTTT	CASSPGARFDTEAFF
TRBV20-1	-	TRBD1	TRBJ1-2	TGCAGTGCTAGTGTGCAGGGGGCGGCCTATGGCTACACCTTC	CSASVQGAAYGYTF